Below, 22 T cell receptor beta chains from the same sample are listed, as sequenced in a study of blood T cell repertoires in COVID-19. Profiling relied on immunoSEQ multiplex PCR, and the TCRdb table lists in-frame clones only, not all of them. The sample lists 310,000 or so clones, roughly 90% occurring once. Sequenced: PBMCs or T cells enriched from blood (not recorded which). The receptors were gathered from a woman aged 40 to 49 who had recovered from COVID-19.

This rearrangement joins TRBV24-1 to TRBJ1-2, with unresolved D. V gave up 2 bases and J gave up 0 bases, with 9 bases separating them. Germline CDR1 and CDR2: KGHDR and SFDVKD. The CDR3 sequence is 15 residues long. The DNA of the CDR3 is TGTGCCACCAGTGATTGGGCCGAAGCTAACTATGGCTACACCTTC. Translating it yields CATSDWAEANYGYTF.

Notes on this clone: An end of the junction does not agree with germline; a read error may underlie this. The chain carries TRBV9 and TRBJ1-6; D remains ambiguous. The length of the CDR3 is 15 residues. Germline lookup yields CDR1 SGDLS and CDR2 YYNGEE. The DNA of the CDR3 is TGTGCCAGCAGCGTAGGGGCATCCGATAACTCACCCCTCCACTTT. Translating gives CASSVGASDNSPLHF.

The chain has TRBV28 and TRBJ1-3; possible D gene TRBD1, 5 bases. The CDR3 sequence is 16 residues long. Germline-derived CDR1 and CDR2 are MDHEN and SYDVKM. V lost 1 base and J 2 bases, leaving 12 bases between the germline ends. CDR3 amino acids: CASSLSQGGAGNTIYF. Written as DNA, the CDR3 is TGTGCCAGCAGTTTATCGCAGGGAGGCGCTGGAAACACCATATATTTT.

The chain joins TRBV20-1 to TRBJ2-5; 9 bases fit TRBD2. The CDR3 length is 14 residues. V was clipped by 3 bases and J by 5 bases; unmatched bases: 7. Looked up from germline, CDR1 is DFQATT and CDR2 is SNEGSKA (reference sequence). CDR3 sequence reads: CSASLSGGGETQYF. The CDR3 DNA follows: TGCAGTGCTAGTCTTAGCGGGGGAGGTGAGACCCAGTACTTC.

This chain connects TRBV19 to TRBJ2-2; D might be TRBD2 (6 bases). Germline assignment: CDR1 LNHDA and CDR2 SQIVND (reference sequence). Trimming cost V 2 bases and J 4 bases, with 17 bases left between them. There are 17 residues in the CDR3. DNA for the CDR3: TGTGCCAGTAGTATAAGTCCCCCCGGAGCGGGCACCGGGGAGCTGTTTTTT. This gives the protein CASSISPPGAGTGELFF.

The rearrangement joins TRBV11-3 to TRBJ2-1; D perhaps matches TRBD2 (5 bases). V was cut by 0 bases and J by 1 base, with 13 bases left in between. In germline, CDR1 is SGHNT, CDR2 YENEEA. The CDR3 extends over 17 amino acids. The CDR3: CASSLEVSGKSYNEQFF. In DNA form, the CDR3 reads TGTGCCAGCAGCTTAGAGGTCTCGGGGAAATCCTACAATGAGCAGTTCTTC.

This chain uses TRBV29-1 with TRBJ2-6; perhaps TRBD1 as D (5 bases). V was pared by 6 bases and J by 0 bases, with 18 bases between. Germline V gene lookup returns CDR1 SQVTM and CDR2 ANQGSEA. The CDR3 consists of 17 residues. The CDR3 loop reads CSVSRPGISSGANVLTF. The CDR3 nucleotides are TGCAGCGTCTCCCGGCCAGGGATTAGCTCTGGGGCCAACGTCCTGACTTTC.

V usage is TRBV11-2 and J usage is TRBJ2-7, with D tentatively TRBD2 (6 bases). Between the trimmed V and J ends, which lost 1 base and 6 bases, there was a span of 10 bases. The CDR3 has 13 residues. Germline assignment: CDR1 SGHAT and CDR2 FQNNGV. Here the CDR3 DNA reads TGTGCCAGCAGCTTAGGCCCCGGGAGCGAGCAGTACTTC. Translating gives CASSLGPGSEQYF.

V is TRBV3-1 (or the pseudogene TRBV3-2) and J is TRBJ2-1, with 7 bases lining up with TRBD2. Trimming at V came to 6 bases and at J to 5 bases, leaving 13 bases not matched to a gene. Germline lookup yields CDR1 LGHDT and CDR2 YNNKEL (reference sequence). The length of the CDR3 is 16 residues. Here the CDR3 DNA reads TGTGCCAGCAGATACGAGGGCGGGAGAGCGGACAATGAGCAGTTCTTC. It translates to CASRYEGGRADNEQFF.

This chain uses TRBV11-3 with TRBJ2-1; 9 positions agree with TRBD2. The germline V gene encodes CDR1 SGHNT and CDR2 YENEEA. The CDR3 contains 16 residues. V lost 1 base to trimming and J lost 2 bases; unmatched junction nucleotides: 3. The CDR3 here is CASSLVVAGAYNEQFF. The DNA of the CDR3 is TGTGCCAGCAGCTTAGTCGTAGCGGGAGCCTACAATGAGCAGTTCTTC.

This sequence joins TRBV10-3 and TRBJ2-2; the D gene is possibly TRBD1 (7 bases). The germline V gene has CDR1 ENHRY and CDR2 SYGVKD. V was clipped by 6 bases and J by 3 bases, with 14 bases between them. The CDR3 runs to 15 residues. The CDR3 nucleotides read TGTGCCATCAGGGGGGGACAGCCGGACACCGGGGAGCTGTTTTTT. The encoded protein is CAIRGGQPDTGELFF.

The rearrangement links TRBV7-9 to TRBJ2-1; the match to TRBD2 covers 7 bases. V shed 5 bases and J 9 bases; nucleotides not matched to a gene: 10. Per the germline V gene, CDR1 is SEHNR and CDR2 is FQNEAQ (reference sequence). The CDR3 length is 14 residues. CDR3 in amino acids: CASSGRVRIGEQFF. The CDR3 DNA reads TGTGCCAGCAGCGGGAGGGTGCGAATAGGTGAGCAGTTCTTC.

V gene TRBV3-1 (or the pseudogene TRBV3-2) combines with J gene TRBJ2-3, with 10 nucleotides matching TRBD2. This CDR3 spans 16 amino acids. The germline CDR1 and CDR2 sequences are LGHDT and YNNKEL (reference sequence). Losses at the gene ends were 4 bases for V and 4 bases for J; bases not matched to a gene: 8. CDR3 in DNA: TGTGCCAGCAGCCCCTTTAGCGGGGGGAACGCAGATACGCAGTATTTT. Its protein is CASSPFSGGNADTQYF.

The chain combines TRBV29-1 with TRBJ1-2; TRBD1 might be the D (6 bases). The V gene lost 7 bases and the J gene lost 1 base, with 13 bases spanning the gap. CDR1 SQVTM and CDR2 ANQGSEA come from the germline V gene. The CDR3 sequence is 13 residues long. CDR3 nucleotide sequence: TGCAGCGACACAGGGAACCTTAACTATGGCTACACCTTC. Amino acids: CSDTGNLNYGYTF. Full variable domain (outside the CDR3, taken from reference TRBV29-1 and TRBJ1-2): SAVISQKPSRDICQRGTSLTIQCQVDSQVTMMFWYRQQPGQSLTLIATANQGSEATYESGFVIDKFPISRPNLTFSTLTVSNMSPEDSSIYLCSDTGNLNYGYTFGSGTRLTVV.

The CDR3 nucleotides read TGTGCCAGCAGCTTAGGTGGAGGGCTGGAGCAGTTCTTC. Its protein is CASSLGGGLEQFF. The chain is built from TRBV11-2 and TRBJ2-1; weak D call: TRBD2 (6 bases). The CDR3 has 13 amino acids. The germline V and J ends were trimmed by 1 base and 10 bases, with 11 bases remaining between them. CDR1 and CDR2 from the germline V gene are SGHAT and FQNNGV.

The CDR3 spells CASKGLTGDYGYTF. CDR3 in DNA: TGTGCCAGTAAGGGGCTGACAGGCGACTATGGCTACACCTTC. This chain connects TRBV19 to TRBJ1-2; D perhaps matches TRBD1 (6 bases). Germline V gene lookup returns CDR1 LNHDA and CDR2 SQIVND (reference sequence). V was trimmed by 7 bases and J by 3 bases, leaving 15 bases between them. The CDR3 covers 14 residues. Supplemented by reference TRBV19 and TRBJ1-2, the full variable domain reads DGGITQSPKYLFRKEGQNVTLSCEQNLNHDAMYWYRQDPGQGLRLIYYSQIVNDFQKGDIAEGYSVSREKKESFPLTVTSAQKNPTAFYLCASKGLTGDYGYTFGSGTRLTVV.

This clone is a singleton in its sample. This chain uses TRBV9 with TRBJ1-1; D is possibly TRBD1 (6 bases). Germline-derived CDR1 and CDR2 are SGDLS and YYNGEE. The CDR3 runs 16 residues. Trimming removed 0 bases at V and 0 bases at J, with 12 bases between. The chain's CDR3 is CASSVGGGELNTEAFF. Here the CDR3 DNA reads TGTGCCAGCAGCGTAGGAGGGGGGGAACTGAACACTGAAGCTTTCTTT.

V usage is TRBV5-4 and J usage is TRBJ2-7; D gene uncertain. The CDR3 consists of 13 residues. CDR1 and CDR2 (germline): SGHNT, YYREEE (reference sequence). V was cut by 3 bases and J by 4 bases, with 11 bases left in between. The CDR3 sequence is CASSSPAEYEQYF. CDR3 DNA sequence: TGTGCCAGCAGCTCGCCGGCGGAATACGAGCAGTACTTC.

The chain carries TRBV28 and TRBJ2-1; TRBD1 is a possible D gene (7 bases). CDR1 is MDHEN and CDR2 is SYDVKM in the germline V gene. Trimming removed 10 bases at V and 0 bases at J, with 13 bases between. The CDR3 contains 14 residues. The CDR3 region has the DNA TGTGCCACCGCAGGGGGGAGCTCCTACAATGAGCAGTTCTTC. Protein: CATAGGSSYNEQFF.

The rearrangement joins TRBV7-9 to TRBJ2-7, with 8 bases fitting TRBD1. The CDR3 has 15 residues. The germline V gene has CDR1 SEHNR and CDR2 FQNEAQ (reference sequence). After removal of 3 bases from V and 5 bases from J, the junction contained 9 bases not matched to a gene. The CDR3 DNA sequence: TGTGCCAGCAGCTTGAGTGGACAGGGTTTCCACGAGCAGTACTTC. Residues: CASSLSGQGFHEQYF.

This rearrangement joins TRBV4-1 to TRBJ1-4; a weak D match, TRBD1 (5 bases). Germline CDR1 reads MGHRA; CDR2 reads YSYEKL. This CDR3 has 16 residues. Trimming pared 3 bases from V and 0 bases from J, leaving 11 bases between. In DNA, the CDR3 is TGCGCCAGCAGCCATCTTCAGGGCGCAACTAATGAAAAACTGTTTTTT. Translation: CASSHLQGATNEKLFF.

CDR3 DNA: TGTGCCAGCTCACCACCTGAGGGGAGGGAGACCCAGTACTTC. Its protein is CASSPPEGRETQYF. The rearrangement joins TRBV18 to TRBJ2-5; TRBD2 might be the D (6 bases). This CDR3 comprises 14 residues. Germline CDR1 and CDR2: KGHSH and LQKENI. Trimming removed 0 bases at V and 5 bases at J, with 10 bases between. Supplemented by reference TRBV18 and TRBJ2-5, the full variable domain reads NAGVMQNPRHLVRRRGQEARLRCSPMKGHSHVYWYRQLPEEGLKFMVYLQKENIIDESGMPKERFSAEFPKEGPSILRIQQVVRGDSAAYFCASSPPEGRETQYFGPGTRLLVL.